Sequencing of this TCR beta chain was carried out in a study of vaccination and CD4 T cells after COVID-19. Across the whole study: Stimulation of cells relied on overlapping spike peptides derived from SARS-CoV-2, HCoV-NL63, HCoV-OC43 and HCoV-229E. Each control was exposed to a CEFX pool, an HIV-1 Nef pool, or no peptide at all.

Treatment indicated: approximately 9-day PBMC culture with coronavirus spike peptide pools or control peptides (ViraFEST assay). ViraFEST used peptide pools to expand antigen-specific T cells and subsequently sequenced their TCRs. Points from the study as a whole: The median count of SARS-CoV-2-reactive clonotypes rose from around 21 to 38, not significantly.

Trimming cost V 0 bases and J 0 bases, with 12 bases left between them. From germline, CDR1 is DFQATT and CDR2 SNEGSKA (reference sequence). The CDR3 has 17 residues. On this clonotype itself: No antigen is known for it.

Once obtained from cultured CD4+ T cells, the DNA was sequenced using the Oncomine TCR Beta short-read assay. From the PCR reads, TCRdb called clonotypes with MiXCR, one entry per CDR3 protein. The sample includes 14,000 to 15,000 distinct CDR3 sequences, almost 50% seen only once; the top ten take roughly 27%. The receptor comes from a human donor with COVID-19. This chain joins TRBV20-1 and TRBJ2-6; unclear D gene. The sample here was cultured CD4+ T cells from blood, taken after SARS-CoV-2 vaccination. As DNA, the CDR3 is TGCAGTGCTAGAGATTGGGAATCTCACTCTGGGGCCAACGTCCTGACTTTC. It is translated as CSARDWESHSGANVLTF.